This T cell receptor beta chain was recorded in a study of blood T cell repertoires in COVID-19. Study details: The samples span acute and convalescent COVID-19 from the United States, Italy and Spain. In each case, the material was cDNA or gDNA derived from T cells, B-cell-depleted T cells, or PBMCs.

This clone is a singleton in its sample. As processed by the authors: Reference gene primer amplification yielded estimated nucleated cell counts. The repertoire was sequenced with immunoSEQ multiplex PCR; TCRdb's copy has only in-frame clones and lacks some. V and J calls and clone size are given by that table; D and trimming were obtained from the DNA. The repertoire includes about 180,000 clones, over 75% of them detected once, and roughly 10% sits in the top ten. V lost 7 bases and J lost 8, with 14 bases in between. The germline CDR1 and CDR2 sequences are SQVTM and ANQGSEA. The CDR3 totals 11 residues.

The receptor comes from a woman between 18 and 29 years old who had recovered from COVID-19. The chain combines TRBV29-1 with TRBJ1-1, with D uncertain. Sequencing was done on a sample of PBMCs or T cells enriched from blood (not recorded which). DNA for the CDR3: TGCAGCGGGAGAGCCGCGGGGGAAGCTTTCTTT. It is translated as CSGRAAGEAFF.